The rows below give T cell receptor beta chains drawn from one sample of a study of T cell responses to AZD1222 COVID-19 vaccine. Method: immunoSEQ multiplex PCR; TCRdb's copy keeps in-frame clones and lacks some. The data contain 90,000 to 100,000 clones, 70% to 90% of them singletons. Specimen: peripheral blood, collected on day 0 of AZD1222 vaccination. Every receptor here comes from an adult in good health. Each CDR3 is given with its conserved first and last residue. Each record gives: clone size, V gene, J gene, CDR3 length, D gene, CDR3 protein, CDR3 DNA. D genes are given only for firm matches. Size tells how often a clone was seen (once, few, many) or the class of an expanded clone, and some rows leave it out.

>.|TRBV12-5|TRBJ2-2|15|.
CASGLLAGSTGELFF
TGTGCTAGTGGTTTGTTGGCGGGATCCACCGGGGAGCTGTTTTTT
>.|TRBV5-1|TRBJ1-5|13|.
CASSESSNQPQHF
TGCGCCAGCAGTGAGAGTAGCAATCAGCCCCAGCATTTT
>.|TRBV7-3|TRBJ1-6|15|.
CASSLIEGPDSPLHF
TGTGCCAGCAGCTTAATAGAGGGCCCCGATTCACCCCTCCACTTT
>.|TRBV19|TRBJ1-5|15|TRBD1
CASSRAQGAGQPQHF
TGTGCCAGTAGCCGAGCTCAGGGGGCAGGTCAGCCCCAGCATTTT
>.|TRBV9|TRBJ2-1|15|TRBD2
CASSVRLAGSQEQFF
TGTGCCAGCAGCGTTAGGCTAGCGGGCTCCCAAGAGCAGTTCTTC
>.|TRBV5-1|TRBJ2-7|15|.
CASSLTRDGFYEQYF
TGCGCCAGCAGCTTGACCCGGGACGGATTCTACGAGCAGTACTTC
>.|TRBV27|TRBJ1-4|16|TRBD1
CASSNKGQAINEKLFF
TGTGCCAGCAGCAACAAGGGACAGGCGATAAATGAAAAACTGTTTTTT
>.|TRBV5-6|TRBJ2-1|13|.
CASSLAARNEQFF
TGTGCCAGCAGCTTGGCCGCCCGAAATGAGCAGTTCTTC
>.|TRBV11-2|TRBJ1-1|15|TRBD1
CASSSYQGVRTEAFF
TGTGCCAGCAGCTCATATCAGGGGGTACGCACTGAAGCTTTCTTT
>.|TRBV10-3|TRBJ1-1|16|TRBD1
CAIRAQQGAMNTEAFF
TGTGCCATCAGGGCCCAACAGGGGGCCATGAACACTGAAGCTTTCTTT
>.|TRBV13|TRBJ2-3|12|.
CASSAGGDTQYF
TGTGCCAGCAGTGCCGGGGGAGATACGCAGTATTTT
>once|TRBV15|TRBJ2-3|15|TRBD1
CATSKEDRLTDTQYF
TGTGCCACCAGCAAAGAGGACAGGCTCACAGATACGCAATATTTT
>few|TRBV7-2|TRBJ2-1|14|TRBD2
CASSLASSGGEVLF
TGTGCCAGCAGCTTAGCGTCTAGCGGGGGAGAAGTGCTCTTC
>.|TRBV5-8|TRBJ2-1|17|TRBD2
CASSLRRTSGTYNEQFF
TGTGCCAGCAGCCTGCGCCGGACTAGCGGAACCTACAATGAGCAGTTCTTC
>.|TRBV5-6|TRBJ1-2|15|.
CASSLAGGLNYGYTF
TGTGCCAGCAGCTTGGCGGGCGGGCTTAACTATGGCTACACCTTC
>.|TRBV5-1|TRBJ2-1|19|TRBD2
CASSLPLGGTLNSYNEQFF
TGTGCCAGCAGCTTGCCCTTGGGGGGGACCCTAAACTCCTACAATGAGCAGTTCTTC
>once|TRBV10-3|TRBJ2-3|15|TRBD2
CAIRGTSGETDTQYF
TGTGCCATCAGGGGGACTAGCGGGGAAACAGATACGCAGTATTTT
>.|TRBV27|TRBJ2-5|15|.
CASSFSRQTQETQYF
TGTGCCAGCAGTTTTTCCCGACAGACCCAAGAGACCCAGTACTTC
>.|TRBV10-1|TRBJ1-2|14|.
CASPRWAVLYGYTF
TGCGCCAGCCCGAGGTGGGCGGTCCTCTATGGCTACACCTTC
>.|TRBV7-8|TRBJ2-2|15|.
CASSFRDSNTGELFF
TGTGCCAGCAGCTTTAGGGACTCGAACACCGGGGAGCTGTTTTTT
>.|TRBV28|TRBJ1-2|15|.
CASTPPGTINYGYTF
TGTGCCAGCACCCCCCCCGGGACAATAAACTATGGCTACACCTTC
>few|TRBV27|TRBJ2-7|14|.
CASSLGGRNLMQYF
TGTGCCAGCAGTTTAGGCGGACGGAACCTGATGCAGTACTTC
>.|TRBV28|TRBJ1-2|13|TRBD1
CASSPGQGDGYTF
TGTGCCAGCAGTCCGGGACAGGGAGATGGCTACACCTTC
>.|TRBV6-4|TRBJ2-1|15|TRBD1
CASSRDSVSYNEQFF
TGTGCCAGCAGCCGGGACAGTGTTTCCTACAATGAGCAGTTCTTC
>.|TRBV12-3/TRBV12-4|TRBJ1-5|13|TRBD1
CASSRTGNQPQHF
TGTGCCAGCAGCCGGACAGGGAATCAGCCCCAGCATTTT
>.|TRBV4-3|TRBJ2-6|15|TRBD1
CASSPDRSGANVLTF
TGCGCCAGCAGCCCGGACAGGTCCGGGGCCAACGTCCTGACTTTC
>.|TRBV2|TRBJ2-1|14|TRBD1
CASRLGQGSNEQFF
TGTGCCAGCAGGTTGGGACAGGGTAGCAATGAGCAGTTCTTC
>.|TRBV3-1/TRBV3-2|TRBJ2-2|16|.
CASSQATGQNTGELFF
TGTGCCAGCAGCCAAGCCACAGGACAGAACACCGGGGAGCTGTTTTTT
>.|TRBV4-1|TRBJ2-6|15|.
CASSPQASGANVLTF
TGCGCCAGCAGCCCCCAGGCATCTGGGGCCAACGTCCTGACTTTC
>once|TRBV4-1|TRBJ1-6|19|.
CASSQGPPQGFAYNSPLHF
TGCGCCAGCAGCCAAGGGCCCCCTCAGGGGTTCGCCTATAATTCACCCCTCCACTTT
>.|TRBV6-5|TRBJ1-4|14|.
CASSSTLTNEKLFF
TGTGCCAGCAGTTCGACCCTAACTAATGAAAAACTGTTTTTT
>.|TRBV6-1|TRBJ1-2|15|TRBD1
CASSEITGGGYGYTF
TGTGCCAGCAGTGAAATTACAGGGGGAGGCTATGGCTACACCTTC
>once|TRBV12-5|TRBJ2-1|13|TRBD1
CASGLATGAEQFF
TGTGCTAGTGGTTTGGCAACAGGGGCTGAGCAGTTCTTC
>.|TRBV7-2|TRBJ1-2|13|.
CASSPHAIYGYTF
TGTGCCAGCAGCCCCCATGCAATCTATGGCTACACCTTC
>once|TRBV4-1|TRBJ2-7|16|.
CASSQDGFDRQNEQYF
TGCGCCAGCAGCCAAGATGGCTTTGACCGGCAGAACGAGCAGTACTTC
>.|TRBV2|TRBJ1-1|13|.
CASSVYMNTEAFF
TGTGCCAGCAGTGTCTACATGAACACTGAAGCTTTCTTT
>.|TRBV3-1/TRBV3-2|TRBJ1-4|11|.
CATFGGEKLFF
TGTGCCACCTTTGGTGGTGAAAAACTGTTTTTT
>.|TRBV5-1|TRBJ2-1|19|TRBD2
CASSLASGLGLARPYEQFF
TGCGCCAGCAGCTTGGCTTCGGGGTTGGGACTAGCTCGCCCTTATGAGCAGTTCTTC
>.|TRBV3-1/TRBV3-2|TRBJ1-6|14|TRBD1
CASSRTGSNSPLHF
TGTGCCAGCAGCCGGACAGGGAGCAATTCACCCCTCCACTTT
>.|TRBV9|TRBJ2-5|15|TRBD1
CASSATGGQLETQYF
TGTGCCAGCAGCGCCACAGGGGGCCAATTAGAGACCCAGTACTTC
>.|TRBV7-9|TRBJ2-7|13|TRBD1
CASSWGQGYEQYF
TGTGCCAGCAGCTGGGGACAGGGGTACGAGCAGTACTTC
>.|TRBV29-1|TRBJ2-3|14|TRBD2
CSVEPHGGRDTQYF
TGCAGCGTCGAACCTCACGGGGGGAGGGATACGCAGTATTTT
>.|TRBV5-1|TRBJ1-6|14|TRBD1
CASSVGQGNSPLHF
TGCGCCAGCAGCGTGGGACAGGGTAATTCACCCCTCCACTTT
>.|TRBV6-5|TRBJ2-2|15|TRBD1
CASSPRTGLTGELFF
TGTGCCAGCAGTCCCCGGACAGGTCTCACCGGGGAGCTGTTTTTT
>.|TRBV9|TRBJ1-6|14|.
CASSAGEGSSPLHF
TGTGCCAGCAGCGCCGGGGAGGGTTCTTCACCCCTCCACTTT
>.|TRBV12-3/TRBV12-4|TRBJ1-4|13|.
CASSWGLGSGLFF
TGTGCCAGCAGTTGGGGCCTCGGTTCAGGACTGTTTTTT
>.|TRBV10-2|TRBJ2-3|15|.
CASSSVGARGDTQYF
TGCGCCAGCAGTAGCGTGGGGGCCCGAGGGGATACGCAGTATTTT
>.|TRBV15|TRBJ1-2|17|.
CATSRVTEGRGSYGYTF
TGTGCCACCAGCAGAGTTACGGAAGGGAGAGGAAGCTATGGCTACACCTTC
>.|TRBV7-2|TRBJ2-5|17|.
CASSLVPGRRITETQYF
TGTGCCAGCAGCTTAGTTCCGGGACGGCGAATTACAGAGACCCAGTACTTC
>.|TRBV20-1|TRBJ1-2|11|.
CSARTQYGYTF
TGCAGTGCTAGGACGCAGTATGGCTACACCTTC
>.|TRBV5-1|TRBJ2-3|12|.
CASSPPADTQYF
TGCGCCAGCAGCCCGCCAGCAGATACGCAGTATTTT
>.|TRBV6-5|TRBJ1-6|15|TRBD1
CAGRTGGRVDSPLHF
TGTGCCGGAAGGACAGGGGGTCGGGTTGATTCACCCCTCCACTTT
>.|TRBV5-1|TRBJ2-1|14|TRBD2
CASSKLAGADEQFF
TGTGCCAGCAGTAAGCTAGCGGGAGCCGATGAGCAGTTCTTC
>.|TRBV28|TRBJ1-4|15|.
CASSLTQGPGEKLFF
TGTGCCAGCAGTTTAACGCAAGGGCCGGGGGAAAAACTGTTTTTT
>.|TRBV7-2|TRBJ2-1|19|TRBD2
CASSSTSGGASHKYNEQFF
TGTGCCAGCAGCTCGACTAGCGGGGGGGCCTCGCACAAATACAATGAGCAGTTCTTC
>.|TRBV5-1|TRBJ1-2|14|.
CASSVRASDYGYTF
TGCGCCAGCAGCGTTAGGGCGAGCGACTATGGCTACACCTTC
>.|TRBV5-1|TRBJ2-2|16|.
CASSLGGGGWTGELFF
TGCGCCAGCAGCCTCGGGGGCGGCGGGTGGACCGGGGAGCTGTTTTTT